A single sample gave rise to the 18 T cell receptor beta chains below, sequenced in a study of blood T cell repertoires in COVID-19. This table comes from immunoSEQ multiplex PCR, and its TCRdb copy is limited to in-frame clones, with some not included. The sample holds 200,000 to 250,000 clones; roughly 84% are singletons and the top ten take roughly 6.2%. The specimen sequenced was PBMCs or T cells enriched from blood (not recorded which). The receptor source for this set is a woman in her forties who had recovered from COVID-19.

The gene calls are TRBV16 and TRBJ2-5; 9 positions match TRBD1. From germline, CDR1 is KGHSY and CDR2 FQNENV. The V gene end was trimmed by 4 bases and the J gene end by 5 bases; junction bases not matched to a gene: 5. This CDR3 is built from 14 residues. The CDR3 protein is CASSRTGGRETQYF. DNA of the CDR3: TGTGCCAGCAGCCGAACAGGGGGCCGGGAGACCCAGTACTTC.

The chain links TRBV5-1 to TRBJ1-5, with a tentative D call TRBD1 (6 bases). The germline V gene has CDR1 SGHRS and CDR2 YFSETQ. Trimming removed 0 bases from V and 0 bases from J, with 7 bases in between. CDR3 size: 15 residues. The DNA of the CDR3 is TGCGCCAGCAGCTTGGGGGACAATAGCAATCAGCCCCAGCATTTT. This translates into CASSLGDNSNQPQHF.

J is TRBJ2-5 and V is TRBV10-3; TRBD2 is a possible D gene (7 bases). The germline gives CDR1 ENHRY, CDR2 SYGVKD. V was clipped by 10 bases and J by 5 bases, with 17 bases between them. The CDR3 is 13 amino acids. The chain's CDR3 is CATLGGLTETQYF. Written as DNA, the CDR3 is TGTGCCACACTCGGGGGGCTTACGGAGACCCAGTACTTC.

This rearrangement joins TRBV25-1 to TRBJ2-1; 9 positions match TRBD2. The V and J ends lost 8 bases and 1 base, in that order; junction bases with no gene match: 3. This CDR3 has 14 amino acids. Looked up from germline, CDR1 is MGHDK and CDR2 is SYGVNS. This CDR3 is CASGSGSSYNEQFF. The CDR3, as DNA: TGTGCCAGCGGTAGCGGGAGTTCCTACAATGAGCAGTTCTTC. The full variable domain, in which reference TRBV25-1 and TRBJ2-1 provide the parts outside the CDR3, is EADIYQTPRYLVIGTGKKITLECSQTMGHDKMYWYQQDPGMELHLIHYSYGVNSTEKGDLSSESTVSRIRTEHFPLTLESARPSHTSQYLCASGSGSSYNEQFFGPGTRLTVL.

This clone occurred a few times. The rearrangement uses TRBV28 and TRBJ1-1, with D perhaps matching TRBD1 (5 bases). The CDR3 covers 14 residues. Germline CDR1 reads MDHEN; CDR2 reads SYDVKM. Trimming took 5 bases from V and 2 from J, leaving 12 bases between them. CDR3 residues: CASSGDRRNTEAFF. CDR3 DNA sequence: TGTGCCAGCAGTGGTGACAGACGAAACACTGAAGCTTTCTTT.

The V and J genes are TRBV29-1 and TRBJ2-2; D unclear. Germline V gene lookup returns CDR1 SQVTM and CDR2 ANQGSEA. V was pared by 2 bases and J by 1 base, with 8 bases between. The CDR3 is 14 amino acids. This CDR3 is CSVEKRLNTGELFF. The CDR3 DNA follows: TGCAGCGTTGAAAAACGGTTGAACACCGGGGAGCTGTTTTTT.

V and J are TRBV2 and TRBJ2-7, with D possibly matching TRBD2 (6 bases). The CDR3 loop spans 15 amino acids. CDR1 SNHLY and CDR2 FYNNEI come from the germline V gene. The germline V and J ends were trimmed by 3 bases and 7 bases, with 19 bases remaining between them. The CDR3 nucleotides read TGTGCCAGCAGTGAGCTCCGGCTAGCGTTGGGGGAGCAGTACTTC. It yields the protein CASSELRLALGEQYF.

This clone was observed a single time. The J gene is TRBJ2-5, the V gene TRBV4-1; 13 bases agree with TRBD2. V trimming: 4 bases; J trimming: 4 bases; junction bases outside the gene matches: 6. The germline V gene has CDR1 MGHRA and CDR2 YSYEKL. The CDR3 extends over 16 amino acids. This CDR3 reads CASSRTGLAGRETQYF. CDR3 DNA: TGCGCCAGCAGCCGCACGGGACTAGCGGGACGAGAGACCCAGTACTTC.

This clone was observed a single time. V gene TRBV10-3 combines with J gene TRBJ1-5; 7 bases are shared with TRBD1. The CDR3 runs to 14 residues. The V gene end was trimmed by 5 bases and the J gene end by 1 base; junction bases not matched to a gene: 2. Germline CDR1 ENHRY, CDR2 SYGVKD. The CDR3 is CAISRDRSNQPQHF. CDR3 nucleotides: TGTGCCATCAGTAGGGACAGAAGCAATCAGCCCCAGCATTTT.

J is TRBJ1-1 and V is TRBV18; 9 bases are a match to TRBD1. The CDR3 runs to 13 residues. J lost 8 bases, V lost 6 bases, and 7 bases had no gene match. Per germline, CDR1 KGHSH and CDR2 LQKENI. CDR3 in amino acids: CASSRDRAVEAFF. In DNA, the CDR3 is TGTGCCAGCTCCCGGGACAGGGCGGTGGAAGCTTTCTTT. Together with reference TRBV18 and TRBJ1-1, the CDR3 gives the full variable domain: NAGVMQNPRHLVRRRGQEARLRCSPMKGHSHVYWYRQLPEEGLKFMVYLQKENIIDESGMPKERFSAEFPKEGPSILRIQQVVRGDSAAYFCASSRDRAVEAFFGQGTRLTVV.

V usage is TRBV9 and J usage is TRBJ2-5, with D possibly matching TRBD2 (6 bases). V was trimmed by 0 bases and J by 1 base, leaving 10 bases between them. Germline V CDR1 and CDR2: SGDLS, YYNGEE. CDR3 length: 15 residues. CDR3: CASSVDGGGQETQYF. The CDR3 DNA follows: TGTGCCAGCAGCGTAGACGGGGGTGGCCAAGAGACCCAGTACTTC.

This clone was observed a few times. The gene calls are TRBV10-1 and TRBJ2-1; 8 bases match TRBD1. Germline CDR1 is WNHNN and CDR2 is SYGVQD (reference sequence). The junction had 8 bases not matched to a gene; V was cut back by 6 bases and J by 10 bases. CDR3 size: 13 residues. The CDR3 DNA sequence: TGCGCCAGCAGCAGGACAGGGAAACCCGAGCAGTTCTTC. Amino acids: CASSRTGKPEQFF.

This clone was counted between two and nine times. The chain couples TRBV2 to TRBJ2-7, with D possibly matching TRBD1 (6 bases). CDR3 length: 15 residues. Germline CDR1 reads SNHLY; CDR2 reads FYNNEI. The germline V and J ends were trimmed by 7 bases and 0 bases, with 16 bases remaining between them. The CDR3 here is CASTLGQSSSYEQYF. The DNA for the CDR3 is TGTGCCAGCACCCTAGGACAGTCCAGCTCCTACGAGCAGTACTTC.

The V and J genes are TRBV6-5 and TRBJ2-7, with TRBD2 identical over 7 bases. After removal of 8 bases from V and 2 bases from J, the junction contained 3 bases not matched to a gene. In germline, CDR1 is MNHEY, CDR2 SVGAGI. This CDR3 is 12 amino acids long. CDR3 coding DNA: TGTGCCAGCGGCCGGGGGGCCTACGAGCAGTACTTC. Protein sequence: CASGRGAYEQYF.

The count of this clone is one. The V call is TRBV15, the J call TRBJ2-3; D uncertain. There are 14 residues in the CDR3. V was trimmed by 1 base and J by 4 bases, leaving 9 bases between them. Looked up from germline, CDR1 is LNHNV and CDR2 is YYDKDF (reference sequence). CDR3 sequence: CATSRGLVADTQYF. In nucleotides, the CDR3 is TGTGCCACCAGCAGAGGCCTAGTGGCAGATACGCAGTATTTT.

The V gene is TRBV5-1, the J gene TRBJ2-1, with D unclear. V was clipped by 0 bases and J by 6 bases, with 7 bases between them. CDR3 length: 13 residues. From germline, CDR1 is SGHRS and CDR2 YFSETQ. DNA for the CDR3: TGCGCCAGCAGCTTGGACTATTTCAATGAGCAGTTCTTC. As protein: CASSLDYFNEQFF.

This clone occurred once. This chain uses TRBV30 with TRBJ2-1; no definite D call. This CDR3 has 12 amino acids. Germline assignment: CDR1 GTSNPN and CDR2 SVGIG (reference sequence). V was trimmed by 0 bases and J by 6 bases, leaving 6 bases between them. The DNA for the CDR3 is TGTGCCTGGAGTGTTCTAGTCAATGAGCAGTTCTTC. Translated, it gives CAWSVLVNEQFF.

The chain recombines TRBV12-3 or TRBV12-4 with TRBJ1-6; no clear D gene. V was shortened by 6 bases and J by 16 bases, with 19 bases between the two germline ends. The CDR3 loop spans 13 amino acids. The CDR3 region has the DNA TGTGCCAGCAGCTCCATCCTAGCCGGGCAGCTCCACTTT. Its translation is CASSSILAGQLHF.